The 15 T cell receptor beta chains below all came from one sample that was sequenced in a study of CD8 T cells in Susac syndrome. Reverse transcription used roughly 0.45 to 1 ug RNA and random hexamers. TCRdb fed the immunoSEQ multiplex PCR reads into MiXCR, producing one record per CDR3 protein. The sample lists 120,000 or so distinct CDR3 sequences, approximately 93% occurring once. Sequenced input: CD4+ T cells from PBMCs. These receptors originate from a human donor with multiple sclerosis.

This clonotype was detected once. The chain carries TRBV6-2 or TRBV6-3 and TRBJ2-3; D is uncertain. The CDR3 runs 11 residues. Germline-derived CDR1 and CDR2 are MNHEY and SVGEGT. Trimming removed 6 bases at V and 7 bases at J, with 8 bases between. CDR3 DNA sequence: TGTGCCAGCAGCAGACGAAATACGCAGTATTTT. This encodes CASSRRNTQYF.

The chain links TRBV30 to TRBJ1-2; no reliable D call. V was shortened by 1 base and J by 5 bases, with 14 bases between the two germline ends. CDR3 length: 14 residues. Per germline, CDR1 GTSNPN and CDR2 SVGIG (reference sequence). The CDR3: CAWSDEGSSYGYTF. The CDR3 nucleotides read TGTGCCTGGAGTGACGAGGGATCCAGTTATGGCTACACCTTC.

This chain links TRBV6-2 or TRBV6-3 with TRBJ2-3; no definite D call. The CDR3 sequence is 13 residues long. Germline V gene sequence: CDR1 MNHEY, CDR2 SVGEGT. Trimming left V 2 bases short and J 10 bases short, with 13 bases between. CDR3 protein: CASSYPPVEPQYF. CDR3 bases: TGTGCCAGCAGTTACCCCCCCGTGGAGCCGCAGTATTTT.

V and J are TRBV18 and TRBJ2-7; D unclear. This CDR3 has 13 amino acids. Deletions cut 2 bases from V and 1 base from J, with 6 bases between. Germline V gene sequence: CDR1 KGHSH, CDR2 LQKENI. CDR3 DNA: TGTGCCAGCTCACCAGAACAATCCTACGAGCAGTACTTC. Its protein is CASSPEQSYEQYF.

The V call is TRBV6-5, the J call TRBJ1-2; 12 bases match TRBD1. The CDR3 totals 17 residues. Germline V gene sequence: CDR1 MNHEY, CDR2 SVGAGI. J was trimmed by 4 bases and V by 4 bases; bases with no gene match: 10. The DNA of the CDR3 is TGTGCCAGCAGTTCCCAAGGGGGACAGGGGGCAATCTATGGCTACACCTTC. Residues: CASSSQGGQGAIYGYTF.

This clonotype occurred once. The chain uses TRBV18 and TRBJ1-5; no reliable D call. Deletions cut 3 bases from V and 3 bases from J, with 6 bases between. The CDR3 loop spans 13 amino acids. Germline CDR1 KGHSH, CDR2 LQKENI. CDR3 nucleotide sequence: TGTGCCAGCTCACCCCAAGACAATCAGCCCCAGCATTTT. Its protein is CASSPQDNQPQHF.

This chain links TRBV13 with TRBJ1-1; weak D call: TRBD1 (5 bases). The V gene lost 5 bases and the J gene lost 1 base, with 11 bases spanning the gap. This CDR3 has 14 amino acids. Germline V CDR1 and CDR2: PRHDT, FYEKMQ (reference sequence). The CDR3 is CASSGDLPNTEAFF. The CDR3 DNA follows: TGTGCCAGCAGCGGGGACCTACCGAACACTGAAGCTTTCTTT.

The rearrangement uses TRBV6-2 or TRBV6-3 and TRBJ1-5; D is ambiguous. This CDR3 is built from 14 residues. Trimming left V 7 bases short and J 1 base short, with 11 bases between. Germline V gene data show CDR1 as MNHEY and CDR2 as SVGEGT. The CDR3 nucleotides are TGTGCCAGCACGGAGGGCTCGAGCAATCAGCCCCAGCATTTT. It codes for CASTEGSSNQPQHF.

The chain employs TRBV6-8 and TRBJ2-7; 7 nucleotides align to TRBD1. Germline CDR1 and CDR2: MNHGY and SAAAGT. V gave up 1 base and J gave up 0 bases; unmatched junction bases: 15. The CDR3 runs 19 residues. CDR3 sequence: CASSYWDSPHYLNSYEQYF. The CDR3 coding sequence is TGTGCCAGCAGTTACTGGGACAGCCCGCACTACCTGAACTCCTACGAGCAGTACTTC.

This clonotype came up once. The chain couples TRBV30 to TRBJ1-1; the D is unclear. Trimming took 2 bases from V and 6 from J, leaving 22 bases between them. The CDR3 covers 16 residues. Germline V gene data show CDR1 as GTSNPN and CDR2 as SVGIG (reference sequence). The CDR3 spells CAWSQSLGALGAEAFF. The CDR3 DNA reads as TGTGCCTGGAGTCAGAGCCTGGGAGCCTTGGGCGCTGAAGCTTTCTTT. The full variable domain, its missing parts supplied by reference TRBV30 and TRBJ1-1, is SQTIHQWPATLVQPVGSPLSLECTVEGTSNPNLYWYRQAAGRGLQLLFYSVGIGQISSEVPQNLSASRPQDRQFILSSKKLLLSDSGFYLCAWSQSLGALGAEAFFGQGTRLTVV.

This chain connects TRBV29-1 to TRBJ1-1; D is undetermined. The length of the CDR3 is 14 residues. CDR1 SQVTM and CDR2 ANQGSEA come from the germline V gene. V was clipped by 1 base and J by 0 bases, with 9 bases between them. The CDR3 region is CSVEGGPLNTEAFF. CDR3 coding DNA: TGCAGCGTTGAAGGGGGTCCGCTGAACACTGAAGCTTTCTTT. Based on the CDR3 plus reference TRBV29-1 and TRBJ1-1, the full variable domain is SAVISQKPSRDICQRGTSLTIQCQVDSQVTMMFWYRQQPGQSLTLIATANQGSEATYESGFVIDKFPISRPNLTFSTLTVSNMSPEDSSIYLCSVEGGPLNTEAFFGQGTRLTVV.

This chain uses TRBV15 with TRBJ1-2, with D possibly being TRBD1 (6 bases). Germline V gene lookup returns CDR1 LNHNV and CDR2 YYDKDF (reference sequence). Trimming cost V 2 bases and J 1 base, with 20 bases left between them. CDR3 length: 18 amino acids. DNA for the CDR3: TGTGCCACCAGCAGATCCTCCCCCCGGACACAGGGTAACTATGGCTACACCTTC. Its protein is CATSRSSPRTQGNYGYTF.

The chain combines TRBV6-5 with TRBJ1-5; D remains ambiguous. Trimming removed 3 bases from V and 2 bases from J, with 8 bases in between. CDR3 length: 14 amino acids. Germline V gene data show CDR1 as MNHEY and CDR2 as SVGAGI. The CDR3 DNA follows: TGTGCCAGCAGTTATTCTTACGGCAATCAGCCCCAGCATTTT. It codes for CASSYSYGNQPQHF.

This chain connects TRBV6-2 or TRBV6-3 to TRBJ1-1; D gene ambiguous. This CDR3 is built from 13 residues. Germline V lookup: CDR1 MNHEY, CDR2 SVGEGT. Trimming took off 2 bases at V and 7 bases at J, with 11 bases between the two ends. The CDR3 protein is CASSYQFHSEAFF. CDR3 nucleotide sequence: TGTGCCAGCAGTTACCAATTTCACAGTGAAGCTTTCTTT.

In nucleotides, the CDR3 is TGTGCGAGTAACAGATACACAGATACGCAGTATTTT. Its protein product is CASNRYTDTQYF. J is TRBJ2-3 and V is TRBV6-6; D gene uncertain. The CDR3 totals 12 residues. Per the germline V gene, CDR1 is MNHNY and CDR2 is SVGAGI (reference sequence).